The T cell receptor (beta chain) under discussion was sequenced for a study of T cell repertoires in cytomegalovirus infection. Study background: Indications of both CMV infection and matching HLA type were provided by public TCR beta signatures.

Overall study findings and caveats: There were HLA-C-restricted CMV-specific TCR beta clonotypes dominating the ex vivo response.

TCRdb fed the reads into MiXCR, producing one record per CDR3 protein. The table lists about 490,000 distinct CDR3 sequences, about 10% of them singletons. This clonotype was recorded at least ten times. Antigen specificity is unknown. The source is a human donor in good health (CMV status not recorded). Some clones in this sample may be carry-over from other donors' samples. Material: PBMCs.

CDR3 sequence: CASSSRGTGAYGTEAFF. DNA for the CDR3: TGTGCCAGCAGCTCACGAGGGACAGGGGCTTACGGAACTGAAGCTTTCTTT. The chain carries TRBV7-8 and TRBJ1-1; 10 nucleotides line up with TRBD1. The CDR3 spans 17 residues. Germline V gene sequence: CDR1 SGHVS, CDR2 FQNEAQ. The V and J ends lost 4 bases and 5 bases, in that order; junction bases with no gene match: 13.